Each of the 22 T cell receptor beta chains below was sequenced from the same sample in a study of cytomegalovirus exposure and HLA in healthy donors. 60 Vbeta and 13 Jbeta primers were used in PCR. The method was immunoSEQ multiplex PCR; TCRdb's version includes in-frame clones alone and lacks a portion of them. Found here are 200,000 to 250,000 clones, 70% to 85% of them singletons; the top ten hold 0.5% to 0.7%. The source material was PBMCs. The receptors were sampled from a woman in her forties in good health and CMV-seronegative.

CDR3 in amino acids: CASSPPGEGYTF. The DNA for the CDR3 is TGTGCCAGCTCACCACCCGGGGAAGGCTACACCTTC. This sequence joins TRBV18 and TRBJ1-2; D uncertain. CDR1 is KGHSH, CDR2 LQKENI, per germline. V dropped 0 bases and J dropped 8 bases, with 7 bases sitting between them. The CDR3 has 12 amino acids. Filled out from reference TRBV18 and TRBJ1-2, the complete variable domain reads NAGVMQNPRHLVRRRGQEARLRCSPMKGHSHVYWYRQLPEEGLKFMVYLQKENIIDESGMPKERFSAEFPKEGPSILRIQQVVRGDSAAYFCASSPPGEGYTFGSGTRLTVV.

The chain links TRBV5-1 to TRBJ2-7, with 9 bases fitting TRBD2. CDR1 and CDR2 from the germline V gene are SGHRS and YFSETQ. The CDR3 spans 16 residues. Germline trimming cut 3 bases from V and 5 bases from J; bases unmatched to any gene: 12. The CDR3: CASSSGGGLAIHEQYF. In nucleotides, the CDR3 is TGCGCCAGCAGCTCTGGGGGGGGACTAGCAATCCACGAGCAGTACTTC.

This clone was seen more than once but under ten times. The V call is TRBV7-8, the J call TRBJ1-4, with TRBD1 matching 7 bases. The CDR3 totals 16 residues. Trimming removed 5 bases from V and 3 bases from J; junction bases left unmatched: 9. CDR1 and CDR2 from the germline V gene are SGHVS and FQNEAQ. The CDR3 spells CASSPKPGQPNEKLFF. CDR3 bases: TGTGCCAGCAGCCCGAAGCCGGGACAGCCTAATGAAAAACTGTTTTTT.

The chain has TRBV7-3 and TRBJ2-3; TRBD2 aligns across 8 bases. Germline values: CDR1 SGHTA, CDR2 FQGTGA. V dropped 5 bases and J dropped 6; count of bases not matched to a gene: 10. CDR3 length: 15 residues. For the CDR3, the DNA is TGTGCCAGCAGCGCAAACGGGGGGGTTCGGGATACGCAGTATTTT. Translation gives CASSANGGVRDTQYF.

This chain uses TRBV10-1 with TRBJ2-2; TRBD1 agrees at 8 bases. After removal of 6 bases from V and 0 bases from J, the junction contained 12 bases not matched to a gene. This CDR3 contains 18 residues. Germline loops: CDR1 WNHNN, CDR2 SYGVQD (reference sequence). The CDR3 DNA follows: TGCGCCAGCAGACCTAAAGACAGGGGAGGATCGAACACCGGGGAGCTGTTTTTT. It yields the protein CASRPKDRGGSNTGELFF.

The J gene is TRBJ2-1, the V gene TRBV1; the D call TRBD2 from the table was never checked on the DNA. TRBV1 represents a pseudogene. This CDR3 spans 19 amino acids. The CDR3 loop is CTSSQAGLAGGSSYNEQFF. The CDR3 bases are TGCACCAGCAGCCAAGCGGGACTAGCGGGGGGGAGCTCCTACAATGAGCAGTTCTTC.

In nucleotides, the CDR3 is TGCGCCAGCAGCCAAGTTCAATCCGGGGCTAATGAAAAACTGTTTTTT. It codes for CASSQVQSGANEKLFF. The rearrangement uses TRBV4-1 and TRBJ1-4, with no clear D. This CDR3 is 16 amino acids long. Trimming took 1 base from V and 3 from J, leaving 12 bases between them. CDR1 and CDR2 from the germline V gene are MGHRA and YSYEKL.

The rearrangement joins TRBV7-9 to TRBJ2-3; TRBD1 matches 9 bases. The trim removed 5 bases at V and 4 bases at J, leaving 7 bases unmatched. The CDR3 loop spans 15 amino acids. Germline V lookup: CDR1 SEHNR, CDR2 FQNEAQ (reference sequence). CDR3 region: CASSLGGTGPDTQYF. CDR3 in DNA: TGTGCCAGCAGCCTCGGAGGGACAGGGCCAGATACGCAGTATTTT.

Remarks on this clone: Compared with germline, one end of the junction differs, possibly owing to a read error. CDR3 sequence reads: CASSATGANVLTF. CDR3 bases: TGTGCTAGCAGCGCTACTGGGGCCAACGTCCTGACTTTC. The chain employs TRBV7-7 and TRBJ2-6; D call uncertain. This CDR3 contains 13 residues. Germline V lookup: CDR1 SSHAT, CDR2 FNYEAQ (reference sequence). Complete variable domain (other parts from reference TRBV7-7 and TRBJ2-6): GAGVSQSPRYKVTKRGQDVTLRCDPISSHATLYWYQQALGQGPEFLTYFNYEAQPDKSGLPSDRFSAERPEGSISTLTIQRTEQRDSAMYRCASSATGANVLTFGAGSRLTVL.

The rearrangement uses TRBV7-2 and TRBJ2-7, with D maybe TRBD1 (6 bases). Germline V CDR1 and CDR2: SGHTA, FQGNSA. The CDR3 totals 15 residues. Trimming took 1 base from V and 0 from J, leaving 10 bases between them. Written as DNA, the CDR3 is TGTGCCAGCAGCTTAGAGAGGGGGAGCTCCTACGAGCAGTACTTC. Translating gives CASSLERGSSYEQYF.

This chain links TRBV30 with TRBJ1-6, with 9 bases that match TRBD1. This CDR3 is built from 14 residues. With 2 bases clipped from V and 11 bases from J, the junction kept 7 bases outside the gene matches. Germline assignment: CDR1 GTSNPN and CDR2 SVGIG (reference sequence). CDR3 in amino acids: CAWSPGQGSAPLHF. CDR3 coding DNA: TGTGCCTGGAGTCCGGGACAGGGTAGTGCACCCCTCCACTTT.

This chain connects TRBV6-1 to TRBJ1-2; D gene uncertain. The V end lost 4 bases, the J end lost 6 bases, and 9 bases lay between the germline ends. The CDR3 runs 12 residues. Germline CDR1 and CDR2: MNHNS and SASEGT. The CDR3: CASSGPLNGYTF. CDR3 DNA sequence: TGTGCCAGCAGTGGGCCTCTTAATGGCTACACCTTC.

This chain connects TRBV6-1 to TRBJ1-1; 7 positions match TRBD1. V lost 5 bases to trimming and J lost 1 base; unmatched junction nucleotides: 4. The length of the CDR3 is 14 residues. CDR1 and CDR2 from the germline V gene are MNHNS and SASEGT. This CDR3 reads CASSLGQTNTEAFF. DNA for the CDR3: TGTGCCAGCAGTTTGGGACAGACGAACACTGAAGCTTTCTTT.

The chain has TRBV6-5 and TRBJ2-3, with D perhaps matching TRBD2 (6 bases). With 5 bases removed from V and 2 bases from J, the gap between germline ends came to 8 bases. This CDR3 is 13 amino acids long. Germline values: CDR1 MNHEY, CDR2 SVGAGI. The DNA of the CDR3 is TGTGCCAGCAGTGGACTACCCACAGATACGCAGTATTTT. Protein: CASSGLPTDTQYF.

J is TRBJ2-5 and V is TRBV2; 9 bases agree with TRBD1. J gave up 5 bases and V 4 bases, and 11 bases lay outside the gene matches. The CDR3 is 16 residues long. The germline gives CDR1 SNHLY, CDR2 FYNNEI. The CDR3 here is CASSVNRGHWGETQYF. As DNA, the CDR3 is TGTGCCAGCAGTGTCAACAGGGGGCATTGGGGTGAGACCCAGTACTTC.

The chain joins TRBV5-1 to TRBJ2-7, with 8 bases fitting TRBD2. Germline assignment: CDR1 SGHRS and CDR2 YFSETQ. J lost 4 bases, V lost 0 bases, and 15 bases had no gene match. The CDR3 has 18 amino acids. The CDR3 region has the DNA TGCGCCAGCAGCTTGGCGGGTGACAGCGGGGGCGCGAGATACGAGCAGTACTTC. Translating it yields CASSLAGDSGGARYEQYF.

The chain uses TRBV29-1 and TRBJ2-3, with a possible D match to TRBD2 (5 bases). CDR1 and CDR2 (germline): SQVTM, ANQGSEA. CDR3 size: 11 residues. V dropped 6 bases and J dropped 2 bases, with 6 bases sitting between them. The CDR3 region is CSVDYTDTQYF. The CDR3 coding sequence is TGCAGCGTAGACTACACAGATACGCAGTATTTT.

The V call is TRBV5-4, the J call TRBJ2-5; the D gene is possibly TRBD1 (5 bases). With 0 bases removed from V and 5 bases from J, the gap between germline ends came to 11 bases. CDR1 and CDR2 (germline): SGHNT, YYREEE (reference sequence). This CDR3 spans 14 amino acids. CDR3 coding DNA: TGTGCCAGCAGCTTGGGGGGCCGGTGGGAGACCCAGTACTTC. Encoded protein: CASSLGGRWETQYF.

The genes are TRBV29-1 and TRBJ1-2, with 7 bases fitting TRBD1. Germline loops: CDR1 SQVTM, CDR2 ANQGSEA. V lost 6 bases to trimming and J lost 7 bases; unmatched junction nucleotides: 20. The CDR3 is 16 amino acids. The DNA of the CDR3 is TGCAGCGTCGCAGGGGGTCAAGACAGGGATATTTCTGGCTACACCTTC. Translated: CSVAGGQDRDISGYTF. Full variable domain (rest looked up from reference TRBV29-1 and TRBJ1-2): SAVISQKPSRDICQRGTSLTIQCQVDSQVTMMFWYRQQPGQSLTLIATANQGSEATYESGFVIDKFPISRPNLTFSTLTVSNMSPEDSSIYLCSVAGGQDRDISGYTFGSGTRLTVV.

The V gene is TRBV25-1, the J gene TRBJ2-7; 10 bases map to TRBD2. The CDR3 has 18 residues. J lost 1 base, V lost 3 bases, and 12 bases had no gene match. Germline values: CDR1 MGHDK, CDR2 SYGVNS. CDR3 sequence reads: CASSERVSGGWGSYEQYF. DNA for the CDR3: TGTGCCAGCAGTGAGCGGGTTAGCGGGGGGTGGGGTTCCTACGAGCAGTACTTC.

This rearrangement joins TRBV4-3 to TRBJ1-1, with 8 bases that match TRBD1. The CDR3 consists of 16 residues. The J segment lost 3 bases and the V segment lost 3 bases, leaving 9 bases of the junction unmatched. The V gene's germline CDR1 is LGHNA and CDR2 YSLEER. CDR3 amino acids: CASSHLATGVDTEAFF. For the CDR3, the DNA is TGCGCCAGCAGCCACCTCGCGACAGGGGTAGACACTGAAGCTTTCTTT.

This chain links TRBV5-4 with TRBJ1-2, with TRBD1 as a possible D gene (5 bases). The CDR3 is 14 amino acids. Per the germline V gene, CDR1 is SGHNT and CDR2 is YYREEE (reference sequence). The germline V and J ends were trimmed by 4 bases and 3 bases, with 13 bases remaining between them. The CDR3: CASSHGTGDYGYTF. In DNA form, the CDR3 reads TGTGCCAGCAGCCACGGGACTGGGGACTATGGCTACACCTTC. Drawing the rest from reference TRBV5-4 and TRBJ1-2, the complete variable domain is ETGVTQSPTHLIKTRGQQVTLRCSSQSGHNTVSWYQQALGQGPQFIFQYYREEENGRGNFPPRFSGLQFPNYSSELNVNALELDDSALYLCASSHGTGDYGYTFGSGTRLTVV.